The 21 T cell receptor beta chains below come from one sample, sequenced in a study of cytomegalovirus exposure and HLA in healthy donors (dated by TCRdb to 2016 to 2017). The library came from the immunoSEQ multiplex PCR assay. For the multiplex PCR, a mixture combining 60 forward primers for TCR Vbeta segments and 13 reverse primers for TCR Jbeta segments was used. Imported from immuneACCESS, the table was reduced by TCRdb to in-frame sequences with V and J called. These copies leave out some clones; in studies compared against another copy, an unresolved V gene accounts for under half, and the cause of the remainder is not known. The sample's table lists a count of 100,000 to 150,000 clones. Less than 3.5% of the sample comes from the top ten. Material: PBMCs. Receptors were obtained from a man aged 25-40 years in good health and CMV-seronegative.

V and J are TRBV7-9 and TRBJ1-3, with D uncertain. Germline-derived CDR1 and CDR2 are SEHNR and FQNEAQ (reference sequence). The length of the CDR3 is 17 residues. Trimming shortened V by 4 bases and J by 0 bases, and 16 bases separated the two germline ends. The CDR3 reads CASSSGGPVSSGNTIYF. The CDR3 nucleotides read TGTGCCAGCAGCTCGGGAGGGCCCGTCAGCTCTGGAAACACCATATATTTT.

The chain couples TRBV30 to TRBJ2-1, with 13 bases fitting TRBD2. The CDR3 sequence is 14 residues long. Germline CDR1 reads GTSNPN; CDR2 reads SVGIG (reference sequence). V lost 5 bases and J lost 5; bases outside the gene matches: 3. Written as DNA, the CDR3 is TGTGCCTGGGGACTAGCGGGAGAGAACAATGAGCAGTTCTTC. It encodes CAWGLAGENNEQFF.

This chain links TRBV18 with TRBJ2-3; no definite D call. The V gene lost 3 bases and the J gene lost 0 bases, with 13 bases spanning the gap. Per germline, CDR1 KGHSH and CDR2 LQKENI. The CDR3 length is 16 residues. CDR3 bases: TGTGCCAGCTCACCGGCCCAGGTTATGAGCACAGATACGCAGTATTTT. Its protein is CASSPAQVMSTDTQYF.

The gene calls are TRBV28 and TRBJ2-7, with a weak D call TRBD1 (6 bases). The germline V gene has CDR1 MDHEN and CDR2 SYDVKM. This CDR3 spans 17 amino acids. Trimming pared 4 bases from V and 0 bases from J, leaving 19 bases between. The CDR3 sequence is CASSSPAPGVSSYEQYF. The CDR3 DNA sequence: TGTGCCAGCAGTTCCCCGGCCCCAGGGGTAAGCTCCTACGAGCAGTACTTC.

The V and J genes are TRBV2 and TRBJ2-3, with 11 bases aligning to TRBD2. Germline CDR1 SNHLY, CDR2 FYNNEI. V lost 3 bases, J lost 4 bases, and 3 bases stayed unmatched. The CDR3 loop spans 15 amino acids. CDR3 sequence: CASSDELAGADTQYF. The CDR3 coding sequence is TGTGCCAGCAGTGACGAACTAGCGGGGGCAGATACGCAGTATTTT.

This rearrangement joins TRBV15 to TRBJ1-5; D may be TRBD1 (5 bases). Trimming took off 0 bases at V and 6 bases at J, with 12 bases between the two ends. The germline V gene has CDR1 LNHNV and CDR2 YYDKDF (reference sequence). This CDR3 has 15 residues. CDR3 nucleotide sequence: TGTGCCACCAGCAGAGATTTTGGGGCGTCTCAGCCCCAGCATTTT. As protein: CATSRDFGASQPQHF.

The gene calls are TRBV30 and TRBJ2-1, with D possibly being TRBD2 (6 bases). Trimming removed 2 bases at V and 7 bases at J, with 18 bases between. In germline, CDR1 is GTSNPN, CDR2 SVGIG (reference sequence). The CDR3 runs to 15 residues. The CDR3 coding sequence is TGTGCCTGGAGTAAGCGCGGGGACTTATTTAATGAGCAGTTCTTC. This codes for CAWSKRGDLFNEQFF.

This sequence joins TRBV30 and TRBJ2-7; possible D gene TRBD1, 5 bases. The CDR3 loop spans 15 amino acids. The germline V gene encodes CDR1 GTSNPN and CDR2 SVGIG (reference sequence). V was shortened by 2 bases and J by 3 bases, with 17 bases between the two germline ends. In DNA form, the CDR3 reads TGTGCCTGGAGTTCTCCCATCGCTGACAGCTACGAGCAGTACTTC. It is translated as CAWSSPIADSYEQYF.

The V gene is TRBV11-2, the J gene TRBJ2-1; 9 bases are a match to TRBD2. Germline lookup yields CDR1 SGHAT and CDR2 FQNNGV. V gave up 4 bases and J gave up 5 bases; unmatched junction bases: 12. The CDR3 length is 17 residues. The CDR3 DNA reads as TGTGCCAGCAGCTCCGAAGAAGTAGCGGGAGTACACAATGAGCAGTTCTTC. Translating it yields CASSSEEVAGVHNEQFF. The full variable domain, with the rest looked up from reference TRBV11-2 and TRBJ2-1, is EAGVAQSPRYKIIEKRQSVAFWCNPISGHATLYWYQQILGQGPKLLIQFQNNGVVDDSQLPKDRFSAERLKGVDSTLKIQPAKLEDSAVYLCASSSEEVAGVHNEQFFGPGTRLTVL.

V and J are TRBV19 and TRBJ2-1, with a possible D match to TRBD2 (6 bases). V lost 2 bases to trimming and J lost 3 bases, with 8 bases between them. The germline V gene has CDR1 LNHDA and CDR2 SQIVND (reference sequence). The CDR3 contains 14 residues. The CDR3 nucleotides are TGTGCCAGTAGTATATCGGGAGTCTACAATGAGCAGTTCTTC. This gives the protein CASSISGVYNEQFF.

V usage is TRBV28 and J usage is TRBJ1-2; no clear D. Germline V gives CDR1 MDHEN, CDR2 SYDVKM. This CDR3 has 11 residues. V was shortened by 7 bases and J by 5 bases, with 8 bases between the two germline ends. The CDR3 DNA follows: TGTGCCAGCACCGACGGGTATGGCTACACCTTC. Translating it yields CASTDGYGYTF.

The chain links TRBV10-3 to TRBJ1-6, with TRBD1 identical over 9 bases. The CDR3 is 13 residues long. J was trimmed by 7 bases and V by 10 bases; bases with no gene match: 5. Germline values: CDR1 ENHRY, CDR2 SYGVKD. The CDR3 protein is CATRTGVNSPLHF. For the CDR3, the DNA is TGTGCCACCCGGACAGGGGTAAATTCACCCCTCCACTTT.

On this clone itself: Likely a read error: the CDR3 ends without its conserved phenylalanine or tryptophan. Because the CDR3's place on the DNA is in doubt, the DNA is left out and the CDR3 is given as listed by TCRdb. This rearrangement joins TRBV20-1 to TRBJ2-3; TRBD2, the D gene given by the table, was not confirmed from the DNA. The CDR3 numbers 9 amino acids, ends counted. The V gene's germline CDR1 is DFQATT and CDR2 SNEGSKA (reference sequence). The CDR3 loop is CSARVTSPV.

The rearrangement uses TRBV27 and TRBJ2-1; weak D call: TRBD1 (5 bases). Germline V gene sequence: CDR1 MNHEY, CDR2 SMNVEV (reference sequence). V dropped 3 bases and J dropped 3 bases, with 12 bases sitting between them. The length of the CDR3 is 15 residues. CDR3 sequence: CASSFGHPLYNEQFF. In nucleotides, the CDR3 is TGTGCCAGCAGTTTCGGACACCCTCTCTACAATGAGCAGTTCTTC.

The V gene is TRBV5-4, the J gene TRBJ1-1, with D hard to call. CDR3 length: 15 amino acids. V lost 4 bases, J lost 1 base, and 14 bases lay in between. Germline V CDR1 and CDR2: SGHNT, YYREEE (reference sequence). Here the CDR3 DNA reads TGTGCCAGCAGCCCCCAACGGGCGGGGAACACTGAAGCTTTCTTT. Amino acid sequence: CASSPQRAGNTEAFF.

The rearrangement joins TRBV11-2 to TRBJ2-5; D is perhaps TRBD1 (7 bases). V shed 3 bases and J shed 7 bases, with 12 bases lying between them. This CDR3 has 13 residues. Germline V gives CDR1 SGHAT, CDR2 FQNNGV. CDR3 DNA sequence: TGTGCCAGCAGCTTGGGCCAGGGGGGGACCCAGTACTTC. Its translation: CASSLGQGGTQYF.

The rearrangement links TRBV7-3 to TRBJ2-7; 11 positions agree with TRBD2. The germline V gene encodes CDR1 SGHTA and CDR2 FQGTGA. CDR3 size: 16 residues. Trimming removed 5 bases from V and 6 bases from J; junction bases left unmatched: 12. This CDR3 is CASSPVDRLAGGEQYF. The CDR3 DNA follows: TGTGCCAGCAGCCCCGTGGACCGGCTAGCGGGAGGCGAGCAGTACTTC.

In DNA, the CDR3 is TGTGCCACCAGCAGAGAACGAGCGGGTTTAGGCGATACGCAGTATTTT. Its protein is CATSRERAGLGDTQYF. The chain employs TRBV15 and TRBJ2-3; perhaps TRBD2 as D (6 bases). The V end lost 0 bases, the J end lost 6 bases, and 16 bases lay between the germline ends. The CDR3 has 16 residues. Per germline, CDR1 LNHNV and CDR2 YYDKDF (reference sequence).

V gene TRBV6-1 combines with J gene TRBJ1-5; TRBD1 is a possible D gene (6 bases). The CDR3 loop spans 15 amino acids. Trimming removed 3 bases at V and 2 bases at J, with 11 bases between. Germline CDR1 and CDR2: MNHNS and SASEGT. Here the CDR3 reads CASSDGEGGNQPQHF. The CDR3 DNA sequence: TGTGCCAGCAGTGACGGGGAGGGGGGCAATCAGCCCCAGCATTTT.

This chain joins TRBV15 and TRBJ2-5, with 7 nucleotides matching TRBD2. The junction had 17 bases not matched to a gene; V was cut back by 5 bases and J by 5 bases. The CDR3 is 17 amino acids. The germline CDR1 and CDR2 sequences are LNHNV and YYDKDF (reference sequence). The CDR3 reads CATSSGGFAGVGETQYF. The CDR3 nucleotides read TGTGCCACCAGCTCGGGGGGATTTGCGGGAGTAGGGGAGACCCAGTACTTC.

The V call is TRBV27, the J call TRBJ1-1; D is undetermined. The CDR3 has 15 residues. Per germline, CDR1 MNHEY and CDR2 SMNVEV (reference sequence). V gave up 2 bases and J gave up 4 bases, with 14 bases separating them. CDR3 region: CASSLGREGGTEAFF. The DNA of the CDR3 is TGTGCCAGCAGTTTAGGGCGGGAAGGCGGCACTGAAGCTTTCTTT.